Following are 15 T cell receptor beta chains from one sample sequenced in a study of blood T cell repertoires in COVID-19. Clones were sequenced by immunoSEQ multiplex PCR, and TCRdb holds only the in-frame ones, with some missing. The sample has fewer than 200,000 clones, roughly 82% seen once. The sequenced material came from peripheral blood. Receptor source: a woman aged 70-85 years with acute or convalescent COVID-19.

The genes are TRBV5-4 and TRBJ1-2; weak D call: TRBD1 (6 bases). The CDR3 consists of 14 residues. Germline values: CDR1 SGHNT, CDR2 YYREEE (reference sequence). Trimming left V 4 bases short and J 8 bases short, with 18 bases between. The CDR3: CASSERQAPQGYTF. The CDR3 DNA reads TGTGCCAGCAGCGAACGACAGGCCCCGCAGGGCTACACCTTC.

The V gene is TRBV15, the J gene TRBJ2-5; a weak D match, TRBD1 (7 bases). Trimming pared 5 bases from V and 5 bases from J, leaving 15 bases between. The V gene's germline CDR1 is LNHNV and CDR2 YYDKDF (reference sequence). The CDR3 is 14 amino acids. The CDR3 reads CATSARGAGETQYF. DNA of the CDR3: TGTGCCACCAGCGCCAGGGGGGCGGGGGAGACCCAGTACTTC. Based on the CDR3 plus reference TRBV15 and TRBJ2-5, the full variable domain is DAMVIQNPRYQVTQFGKPVTLSCSQTLNHNVMYWYQQKSSQAPKLLFHYYDKDFNNEADTPDNFQSRRPNTSFCFLDIRSPGLGDTAMYLCATSARGAGETQYFGPGTRLLVL.

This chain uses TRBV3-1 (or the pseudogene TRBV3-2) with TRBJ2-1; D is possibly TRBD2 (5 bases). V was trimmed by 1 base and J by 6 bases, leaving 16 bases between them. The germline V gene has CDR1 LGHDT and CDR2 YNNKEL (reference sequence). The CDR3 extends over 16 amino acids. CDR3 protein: CASSQATNRDRNEQFF. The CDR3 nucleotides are TGTGCCAGCAGCCAAGCTACGAACCGGGATCGCAATGAGCAGTTCTTC.

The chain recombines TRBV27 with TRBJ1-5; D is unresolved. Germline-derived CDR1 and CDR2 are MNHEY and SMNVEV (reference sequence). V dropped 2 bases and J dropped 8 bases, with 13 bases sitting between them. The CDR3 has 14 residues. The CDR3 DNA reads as TGTGCCAGCAGTTTACGGGCGGGAAGGGAGCCCCAGCATTTT. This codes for CASSLRAGREPQHF.

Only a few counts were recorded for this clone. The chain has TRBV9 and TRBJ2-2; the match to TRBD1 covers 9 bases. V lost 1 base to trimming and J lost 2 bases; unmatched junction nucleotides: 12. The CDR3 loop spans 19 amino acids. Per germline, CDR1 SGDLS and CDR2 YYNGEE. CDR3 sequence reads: CASSVQPLPGQGNTGELFF. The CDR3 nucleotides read TGTGCCAGCAGCGTACAGCCATTACCGGGACAGGGTAACACCGGGGAGCTGTTTTTT. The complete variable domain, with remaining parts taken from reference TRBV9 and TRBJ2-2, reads DSGVTQTPKHLITATGQRVTLRCSPRSGDLSVYWYQQSLDQGLQFLIQYYNGEERAKGNILERFSAQQFPDLHSELNLSSLELGDSALYFCASSVQPLPGQGNTGELFFGEGSRLTVL.

Here the CDR3 reads CASSLERSTEAFF. DNA for the CDR3: TGTGCCAGCAGCTTAGAACGGAGCACTGAAGCTTTCTTT. V gene TRBV7-2 combines with J gene TRBJ1-1; D not resolved. Trimming removed 1 base at V and 4 bases at J, with 7 bases between. The CDR3 has 13 amino acids. Germline V lookup: CDR1 SGHTA, CDR2 FQGNSA.

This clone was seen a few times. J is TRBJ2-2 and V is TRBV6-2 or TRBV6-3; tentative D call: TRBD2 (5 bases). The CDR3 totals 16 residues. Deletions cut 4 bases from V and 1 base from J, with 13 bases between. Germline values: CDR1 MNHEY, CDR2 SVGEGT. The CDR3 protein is CASSLLGQMNTGELFF. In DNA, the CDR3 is TGTGCCAGCAGTTTACTAGGCCAGATGAACACCGGGGAGCTGTTTTTT.

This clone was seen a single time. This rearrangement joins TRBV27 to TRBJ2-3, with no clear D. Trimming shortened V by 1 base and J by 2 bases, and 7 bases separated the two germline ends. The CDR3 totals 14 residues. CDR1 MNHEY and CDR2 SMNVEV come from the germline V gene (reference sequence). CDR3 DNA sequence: TGTGCCAGCAGTTTATGGGCTGCCACAGATACGCAGTATTTT. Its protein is CASSLWAATDTQYF.

CDR3 amino acids: CASSSGLAGYNEQFF. The CDR3 bases are TGTGCCAGCAGCTCGGGACTAGCGGGATACAATGAGCAGTTCTTC. The chain combines TRBV11-2 with TRBJ2-1, with TRBD2 matching 13 bases. This CDR3 is 15 amino acids long. Per the germline V gene, CDR1 is SGHAT and CDR2 is FQNNGV. Trimming took 4 bases from V and 4 from J; bases not matched to a gene: 1.

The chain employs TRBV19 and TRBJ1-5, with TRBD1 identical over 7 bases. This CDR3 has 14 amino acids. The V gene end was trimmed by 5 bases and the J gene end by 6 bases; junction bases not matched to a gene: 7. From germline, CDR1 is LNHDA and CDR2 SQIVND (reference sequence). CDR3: CASSFPTGAQPQHF. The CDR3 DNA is TGTGCCAGTAGTTTCCCAACAGGGGCTCAGCCCCAGCATTTT.

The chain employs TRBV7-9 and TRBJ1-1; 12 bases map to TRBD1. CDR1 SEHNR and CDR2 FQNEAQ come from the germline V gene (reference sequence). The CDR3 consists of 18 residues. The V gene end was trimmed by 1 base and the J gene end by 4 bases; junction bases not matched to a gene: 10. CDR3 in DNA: TGTGCCAGCAGCTTAGATCCGGGACAGGGGGCGCAGGGCACTGAAGCTTTCTTT. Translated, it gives CASSLDPGQGAQGTEAFF. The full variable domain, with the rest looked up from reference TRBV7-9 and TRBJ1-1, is DTGVSQNPRHKITKRGQNVTFRCDPISEHNRLYWYRQTLGQGPEFLTYFQNEAQLEKSRLLSDRFSAERPKGSFSTLEIQRTEQGDSAMYLCASSLDPGQGAQGTEAFFGQGTRLTVV.

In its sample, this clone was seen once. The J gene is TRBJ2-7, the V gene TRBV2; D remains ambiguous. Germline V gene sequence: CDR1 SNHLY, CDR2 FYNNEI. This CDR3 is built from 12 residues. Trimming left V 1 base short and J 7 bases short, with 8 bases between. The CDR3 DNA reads TGTGCCAGCAGTGAAGTTGACTGGGAGCAGTACTTC. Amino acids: CASSEVDWEQYF.

CDR3 in amino acids: CASSLSRRMDTEAFF. CDR3 coding DNA: TGCGCCAGCAGCTTGAGCCGCAGGATGGACACTGAAGCTTTCTTT. The rearrangement links TRBV5-1 to TRBJ1-1; D is ambiguous. With 1 base removed from V and 3 bases from J, the gap between germline ends came to 13 bases. This CDR3 contains 15 residues. Germline-derived CDR1 and CDR2 are SGHRS and YFSETQ.

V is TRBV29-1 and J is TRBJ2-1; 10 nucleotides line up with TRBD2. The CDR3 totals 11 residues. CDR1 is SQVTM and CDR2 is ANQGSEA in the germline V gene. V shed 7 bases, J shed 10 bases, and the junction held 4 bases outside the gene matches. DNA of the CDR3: TGCAGCGCCCCACTAGCGGGGGAGCAGTTCTTC. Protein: CSAPLAGEQFF.

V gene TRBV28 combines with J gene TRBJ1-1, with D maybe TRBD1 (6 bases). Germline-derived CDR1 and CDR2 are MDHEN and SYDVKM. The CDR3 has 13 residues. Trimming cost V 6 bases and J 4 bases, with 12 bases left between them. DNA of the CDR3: TGTGCCAGCAGAACAGGGTCGGGCACTGAAGCTTTCTTT. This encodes CASRTGSGTEAFF.